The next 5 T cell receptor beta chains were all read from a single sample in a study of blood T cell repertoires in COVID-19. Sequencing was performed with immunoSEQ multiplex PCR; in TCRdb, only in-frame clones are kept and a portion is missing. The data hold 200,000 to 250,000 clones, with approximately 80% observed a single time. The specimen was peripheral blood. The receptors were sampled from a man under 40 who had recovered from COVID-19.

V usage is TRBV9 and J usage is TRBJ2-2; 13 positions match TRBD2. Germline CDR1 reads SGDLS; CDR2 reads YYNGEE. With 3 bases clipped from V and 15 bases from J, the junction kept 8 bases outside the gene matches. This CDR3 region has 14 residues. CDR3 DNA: TGTGCCAGCAGCGGAGGACTAGCGGGGGAAATGTTGTTTTTT. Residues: CASSGGLAGEMLFF. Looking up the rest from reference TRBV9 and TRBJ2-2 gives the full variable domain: DSGVTQTPKHLITATGQRVTLRCSPRSGDLSVYWYQQSLDQGLQFLIQYYNGEERAKGNILERFSAQQFPDLHSELNLSSLELGDSALYFCASSGGLAGEMLFFGEGSRLTVL.

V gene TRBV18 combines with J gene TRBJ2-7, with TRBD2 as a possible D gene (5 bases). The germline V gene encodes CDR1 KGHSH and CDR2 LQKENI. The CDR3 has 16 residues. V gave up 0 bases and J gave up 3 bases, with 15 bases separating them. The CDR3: CASSPPGLASNYEQYF. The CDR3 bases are TGTGCCAGCTCACCACCGGGGTTGGCTAGCAACTACGAGCAGTACTTC.

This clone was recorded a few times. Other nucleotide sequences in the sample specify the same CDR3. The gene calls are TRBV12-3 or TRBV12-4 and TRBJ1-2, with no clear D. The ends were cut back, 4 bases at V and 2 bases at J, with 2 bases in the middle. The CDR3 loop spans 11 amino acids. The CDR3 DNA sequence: TGTGCCAGCAGTTCGAACTATGGCTACACCTTC. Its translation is CASSSNYGYTF.

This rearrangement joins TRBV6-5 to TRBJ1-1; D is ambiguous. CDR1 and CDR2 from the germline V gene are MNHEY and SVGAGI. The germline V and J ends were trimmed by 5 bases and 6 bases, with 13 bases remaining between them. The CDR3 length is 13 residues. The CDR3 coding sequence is TGTGCCAGCAGTATACCGGGAGATCCTGAAGCTTTCTTT. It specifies CASSIPGDPEAFF.

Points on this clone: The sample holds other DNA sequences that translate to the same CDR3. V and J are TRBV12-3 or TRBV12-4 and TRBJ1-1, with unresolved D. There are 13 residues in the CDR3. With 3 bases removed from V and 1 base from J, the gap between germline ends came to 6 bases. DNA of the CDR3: TGTGCCAGCAGTTTTTCGGGGAACACTGAAGCTTTCTTT. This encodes CASSFSGNTEAFF.